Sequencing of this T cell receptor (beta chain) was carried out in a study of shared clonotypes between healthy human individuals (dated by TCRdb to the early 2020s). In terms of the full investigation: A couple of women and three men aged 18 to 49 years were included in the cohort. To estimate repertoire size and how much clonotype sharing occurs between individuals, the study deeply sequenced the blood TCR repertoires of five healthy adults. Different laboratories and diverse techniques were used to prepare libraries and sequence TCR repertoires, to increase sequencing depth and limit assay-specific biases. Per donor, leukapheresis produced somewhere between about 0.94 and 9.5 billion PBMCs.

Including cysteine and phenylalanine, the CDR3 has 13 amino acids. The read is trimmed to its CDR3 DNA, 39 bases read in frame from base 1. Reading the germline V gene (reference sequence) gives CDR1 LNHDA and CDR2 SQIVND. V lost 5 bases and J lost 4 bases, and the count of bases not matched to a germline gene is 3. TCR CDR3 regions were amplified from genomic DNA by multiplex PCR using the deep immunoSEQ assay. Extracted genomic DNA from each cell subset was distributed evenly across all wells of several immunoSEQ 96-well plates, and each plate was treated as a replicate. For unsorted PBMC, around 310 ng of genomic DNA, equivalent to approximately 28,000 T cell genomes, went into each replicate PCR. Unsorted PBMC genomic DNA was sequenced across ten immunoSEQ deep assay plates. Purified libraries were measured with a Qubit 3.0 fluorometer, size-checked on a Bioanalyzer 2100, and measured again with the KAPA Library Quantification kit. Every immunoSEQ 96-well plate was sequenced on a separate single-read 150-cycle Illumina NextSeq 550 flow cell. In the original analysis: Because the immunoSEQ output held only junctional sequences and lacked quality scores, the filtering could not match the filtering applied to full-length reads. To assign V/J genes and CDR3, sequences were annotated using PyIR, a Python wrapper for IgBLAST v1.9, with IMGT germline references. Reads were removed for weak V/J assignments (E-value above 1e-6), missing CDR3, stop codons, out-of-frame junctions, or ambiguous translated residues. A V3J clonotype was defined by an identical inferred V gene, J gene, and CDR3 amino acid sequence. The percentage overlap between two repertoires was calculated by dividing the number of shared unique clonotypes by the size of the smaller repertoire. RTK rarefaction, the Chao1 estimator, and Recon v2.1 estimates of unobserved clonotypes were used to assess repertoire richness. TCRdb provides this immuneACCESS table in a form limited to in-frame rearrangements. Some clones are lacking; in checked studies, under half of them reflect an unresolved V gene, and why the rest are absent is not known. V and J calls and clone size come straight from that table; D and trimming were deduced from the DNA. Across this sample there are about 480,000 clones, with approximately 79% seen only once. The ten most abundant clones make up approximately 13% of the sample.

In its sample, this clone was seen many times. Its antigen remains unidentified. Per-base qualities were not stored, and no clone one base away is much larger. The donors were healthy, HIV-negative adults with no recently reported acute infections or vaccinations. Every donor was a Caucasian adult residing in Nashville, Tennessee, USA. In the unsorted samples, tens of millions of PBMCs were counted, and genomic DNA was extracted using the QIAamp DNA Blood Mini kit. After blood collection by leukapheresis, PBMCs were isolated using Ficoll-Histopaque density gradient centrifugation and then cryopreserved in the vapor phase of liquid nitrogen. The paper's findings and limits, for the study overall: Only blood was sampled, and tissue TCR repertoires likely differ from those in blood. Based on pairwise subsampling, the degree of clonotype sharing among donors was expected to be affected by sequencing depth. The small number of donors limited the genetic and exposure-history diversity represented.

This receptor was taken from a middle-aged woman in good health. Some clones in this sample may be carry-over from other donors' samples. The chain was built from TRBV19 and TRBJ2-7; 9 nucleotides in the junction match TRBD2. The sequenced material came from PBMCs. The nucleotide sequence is TGTGCCAGTAGTGTAGCGGGAGTGTACGAGCAGTACTTC. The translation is CASSVAGVYEQYF.